The present T cell receptor beta chain was sequenced within a study of shared clonotypes between healthy human individuals. Study-level findings and limits: Memory subsets had estimated richness that was generally smaller than that of naive subsets.

Of note for this clone: What it recognizes is unknown.

Libraries were prepared by immunoSEQ multiplex PCR; TCRdb keeps only in-frame clonotypes and omits some of them. The sample lists over a million clones; approximately 98.5% were seen once. Only Caucasian adults living in Nashville, Tennessee served as donors. This TCR derives from a man aged 30-40 years in good health. The specimen was naive CD4+ T cells sorted from blood. Subset meaning: CD45RA+ positively selected.

The CDR3 loop is CSVGLSLYEQYF. CDR3 DNA: TGCAGCGTTGGGCTCAGTCTCTACGAGCAGTACTTC. V and J are TRBV29-1 and TRBJ2-7, with D uncertain. The CDR3 covers 12 residues. Germline V gene lookup returns CDR1 SQVTM and CDR2 ANQGSEA. V shed 4 bases and J shed 3 bases, with 10 bases lying between them.